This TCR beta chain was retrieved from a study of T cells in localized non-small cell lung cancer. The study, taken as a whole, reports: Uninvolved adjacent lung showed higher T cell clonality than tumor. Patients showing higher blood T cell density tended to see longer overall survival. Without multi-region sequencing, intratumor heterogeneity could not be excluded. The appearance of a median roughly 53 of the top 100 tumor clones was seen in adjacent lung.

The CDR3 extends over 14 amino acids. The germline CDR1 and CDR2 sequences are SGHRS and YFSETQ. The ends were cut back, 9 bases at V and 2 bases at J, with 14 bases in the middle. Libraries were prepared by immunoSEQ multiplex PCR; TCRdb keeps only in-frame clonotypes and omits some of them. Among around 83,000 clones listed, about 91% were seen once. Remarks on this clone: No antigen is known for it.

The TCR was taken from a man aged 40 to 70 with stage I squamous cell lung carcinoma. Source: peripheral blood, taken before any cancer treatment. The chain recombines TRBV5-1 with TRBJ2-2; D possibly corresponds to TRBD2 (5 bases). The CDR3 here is CATRGRVNTGELFF. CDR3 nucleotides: TGCGCCACTCGAGGGCGGGTTAACACCGGGGAGCTGTTTTTT. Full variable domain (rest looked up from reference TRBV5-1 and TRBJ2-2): KAGVTQTPRYLIKTRGQQVTLSCSPISGHRSVSWYQQTPGQGLQFLFEYFSETQRNKGNFPGRFSGRQFSNSRSEMNVSTLELGDSALYLCATRGRVNTGELFFGEGSRLTVL.